Listed below are T cell receptor beta chains from one sample, sequenced in a study of CD8 T cells in ankylosing spondylitis. TCRdb fed the 5' RACE reads into MiXCR, producing one record per CDR3 protein. The sample contains a few hundred thousand distinct CDR3 sequences, roughly 18% of which appear only once. The sample consisted of blood, either unsorted or a sorted T cell fraction (not recorded which). Receptors were obtained from a male donor with ankylosing spondylitis. The CDR3 runs from the conserved cysteine through the conserved F or W. Fields, in order: CDR3 protein, CDR3 DNA, J gene, V gene, D gene, clone size, CDR3 length. D genes are given only for firm matches. Where a row states a size, it is once, few, many or the class of an expanded clone; other rows omit it.

cdr3_aa: CSVDGPYGYTF
cdr3_nt: TGCAGTGTGGACGGGCCCTATGGCTACACCTTC
j_call: TRBJ1-2
v_call: TRBV29-1
d_call: NA
clone_size: few
cdr3_length: 11

cdr3_aa: CASSYPDLGETQYF
cdr3_nt: TGTGCCAGCAGTTACCCTGACCTTGGGGAGACCCAGTACTTC
j_call: TRBJ2-5
v_call: TRBV6-2/TRBV6-3
d_call: NA
clone_size: few
cdr3_length: 14

cdr3_aa: CASSRWGTDTQYF
cdr3_nt: TGTGCCAGCAGCCGATGGGGAACAGATACGCAGTATTTT
j_call: TRBJ2-3
v_call: TRBV13
d_call: NA
clone_size: NA
cdr3_length: 13

cdr3_aa: CASSLAQAGTDTQYF
cdr3_nt: TGTGCCAGCAGTTTAGCCCAAGCGGGCACAGATACGCAGTATTTT
j_call: TRBJ2-3
v_call: TRBV12-3/TRBV12-4
d_call: NA
clone_size: NA
cdr3_length: 15

cdr3_aa: CASSVAGGQGLDEQYF
cdr3_nt: TGTGCCAGCAGCGTAGCTGGGGGACAGGGACTCGACGAGCAGTACTTC
j_call: TRBJ2-7
v_call: TRBV9
d_call: TRBD1
clone_size: few
cdr3_length: 16

cdr3_aa: CASSFGGLAGYEQYF
cdr3_nt: TGTGCCAGCAGTTTCGGAGGACTAGCGGGTTACGAGCAGTACTTC
j_call: TRBJ2-7
v_call: TRBV12-3/TRBV12-4
d_call: TRBD2
clone_size: many
cdr3_length: 15

cdr3_aa: CASSFLQGGNSPLHF
cdr3_nt: TGTGCCAGCAGTTTCTTACAGGGGGGTAATTCACCCCTCCACTTT
j_call: TRBJ1-6
v_call: TRBV28
d_call: TRBD1
clone_size: few
cdr3_length: 15

cdr3_aa: CASSRTGVVATEAFF
cdr3_nt: TGTGCCAGCTCAAGAACAGGGGTGGTGGCCACTGAAGCTTTCTTT
j_call: TRBJ1-1
v_call: TRBV18
d_call: TRBD1
clone_size: NA
cdr3_length: 15

cdr3_aa: CASSHSGRDSGEQYF
cdr3_nt: TGTGCCAGCAGCCATAGCGGGAGGGATTCGGGTGAGCAGTACTTC
j_call: TRBJ2-7
v_call: TRBV12-3/TRBV12-4
d_call: TRBD2
clone_size: NA
cdr3_length: 15

cdr3_aa: CASSSGLGDTEAFF
cdr3_nt: TGTGCCAGCAGCTCGGGACTGGGAGACACTGAAGCTTTCTTT
j_call: TRBJ1-1
v_call: TRBV7-9
d_call: NA
clone_size: few
cdr3_length: 14

cdr3_aa: CASTKTGAGGYTF
cdr3_nt: TGTGCCAGCACAAAGACAGGGGCTGGTGGCTACACCTTC
j_call: TRBJ1-2
v_call: TRBV25-1
d_call: TRBD1
clone_size: few
cdr3_length: 13

cdr3_aa: CSAYRGHYSPLHF
cdr3_nt: TGCAGTGCTTACAGGGGCCATTATTCACCCCTCCACTTT
j_call: TRBJ1-6
v_call: TRBV20-1
d_call: TRBD1
clone_size: NA
cdr3_length: 13

cdr3_aa: CASSIQGIYGYGYTF
cdr3_nt: TGTGCCAGCAGCATACAGGGGATTTACGGCTATGGCTACACCTTC
j_call: TRBJ1-2
v_call: TRBV7-9
d_call: TRBD1
clone_size: few
cdr3_length: 15

cdr3_aa: CASSLTSTSFDEQFF
cdr3_nt: TGTGCCAGCAGCTTAACGTCGACTAGCTTTGATGAGCAGTTCTTC
j_call: TRBJ2-1
v_call: TRBV7-2
d_call: TRBD2
clone_size: NA
cdr3_length: 15

cdr3_aa: CASSLRGQSFGEQFF
cdr3_nt: TGCGCCAGCAGCCTCAGGGGACAATCTTTCGGGGAGCAGTTCTTC
j_call: TRBJ2-1
v_call: TRBV5-1
d_call: NA
clone_size: NA
cdr3_length: 15

cdr3_aa: CASRTPGTGYNEQFF
cdr3_nt: TGTGCCAGCAGAACCCCCGGGACAGGATACAATGAGCAGTTCTTC
j_call: TRBJ2-1
v_call: TRBV7-2
d_call: TRBD1
clone_size: NA
cdr3_length: 15

cdr3_aa: CASSYGAGYGYTF
cdr3_nt: TGTGCCAGCAGTTACGGGGCAGGGTATGGCTACACCTTC
j_call: TRBJ1-2
v_call: TRBV6-5
d_call: NA
clone_size: NA
cdr3_length: 13

cdr3_aa: CASSLPDRAGTDTQYF
cdr3_nt: TGTGCCAGCAGTTTACCCGACAGGGCGGGCACAGATACGCAGTATTTT
j_call: TRBJ2-3
v_call: TRBV28
d_call: TRBD1
clone_size: few
cdr3_length: 16

cdr3_aa: CASSSSDRFYGYTF
cdr3_nt: TGTGCCAGCAGCTCATCGGATCGTTTCTATGGCTACACCTTC
j_call: TRBJ1-2
v_call: TRBV5-6
d_call: NA
clone_size: NA
cdr3_length: 14

cdr3_aa: CASSYQTGAYEQYF
cdr3_nt: TGTGCCAGCAGTTACCAGACAGGGGCCTACGAGCAGTACTTC
j_call: TRBJ2-7
v_call: TRBV6-5
d_call: TRBD1
clone_size: NA
cdr3_length: 14

cdr3_aa: CASNFLGGGDNEQFF
cdr3_nt: TGTGCCAGCAACTTTCTGGGGGGTGGGGACAATGAGCAGTTCTTC
j_call: TRBJ2-1
v_call: TRBV7-9
d_call: NA
clone_size: NA
cdr3_length: 15

cdr3_aa: CASSVATGGASGYTF
cdr3_nt: TGTGCCAGCAGCGTAGCCACAGGGGGCGCAAGTGGCTACACCTTC
j_call: TRBJ1-2
v_call: TRBV9
d_call: TRBD1
clone_size: few
cdr3_length: 15

cdr3_aa: CASSPAQSTQYF
cdr3_nt: TGTGCCAGCAGCCCGGCACAGAGTACGCAGTATTTT
j_call: TRBJ2-3
v_call: TRBV3-1
d_call: NA
clone_size: NA
cdr3_length: 12

cdr3_aa: CSASGLGELSYEQYF
cdr3_nt: TGCAGTGCTAGTGGGCTAGGGGAACTCTCCTACGAGCAGTACTTC
j_call: TRBJ2-7
v_call: TRBV20-1
d_call: NA
clone_size: NA
cdr3_length: 15

cdr3_aa: CASSLIRLAGGHEQFF
cdr3_nt: TGTGCCAGTAGTCTGATACGACTAGCGGGAGGCCATGAGCAGTTCTTC
j_call: TRBJ2-1
v_call: TRBV19
d_call: TRBD2
clone_size: few
cdr3_length: 16

cdr3_aa: CASSLSAAGFGYTF
cdr3_nt: TGTGCCAGCAGCTTATCAGCGGCAGGGTTCGGCTACACCTTC
j_call: TRBJ1-2
v_call: TRBV7-9
d_call: NA
clone_size: few
cdr3_length: 14

cdr3_aa: CASSVRQGPPTDTQYF
cdr3_nt: TGCGCCAGCAGCGTTAGACAGGGGCCCCCCACAGATACGCAGTATTTT
j_call: TRBJ2-3
v_call: TRBV5-1
d_call: TRBD1
clone_size: many
cdr3_length: 16

cdr3_aa: CATSRDAAAGTGSPLHF
cdr3_nt: TGTGCCACCAGCAGAGATGCGGCGGCGGGGACTGGTTCACCCCTCCACTTT
j_call: TRBJ1-6
v_call: TRBV15
d_call: NA
clone_size: NA
cdr3_length: 17

cdr3_aa: CASRPRGNTEAFF
cdr3_nt: TGTGCCAGCAGGCCGCGGGGCAACACTGAAGCTTTCTTT
j_call: TRBJ1-1
v_call: TRBV6-1
d_call: NA
clone_size: NA
cdr3_length: 13

cdr3_aa: CASSRGQGPSTDTQYF
cdr3_nt: TGTGCCAGCAGCCGAGGACAGGGTCCTAGCACAGATACGCAGTATTTT
j_call: TRBJ2-3
v_call: TRBV3-1
d_call: TRBD1
clone_size: NA
cdr3_length: 16

cdr3_aa: CSAGGLAGRLYNEQFF
cdr3_nt: TGCAGTGCTGGTGGACTAGCGGGGAGGCTTTACAATGAGCAGTTCTTC
j_call: TRBJ2-1
v_call: TRBV20-1
d_call: TRBD2
clone_size: NA
cdr3_length: 16

cdr3_aa: CASSRGIFGYTF
cdr3_nt: TGTGCCAGCAGCCGAGGGATTTTTGGCTACACCTTC
j_call: TRBJ1-2
v_call: TRBV6-2/TRBV6-3
d_call: NA
clone_size: few
cdr3_length: 12

cdr3_aa: CASSPGRTYYNEQFF
cdr3_nt: TGTGCCAGCAGTCCGGGACGGACATACTACAATGAGCAGTTCTTC
j_call: TRBJ2-1
v_call: TRBV12-3/TRBV12-4
d_call: NA
clone_size: NA
cdr3_length: 15

cdr3_aa: CASSVEQSNTEAFF
cdr3_nt: TGTGCCAGCAGCGTAGAACAGTCGAACACTGAAGCTTTCTTT
j_call: TRBJ1-1
v_call: TRBV9
d_call: NA
clone_size: NA
cdr3_length: 14

cdr3_aa: CASSQGLANEQFF
cdr3_nt: TGTGCCAGCAGCCAAGGTCTTGCCAATGAGCAGTTCTTC
j_call: TRBJ2-1
v_call: TRBV4-2
d_call: NA
clone_size: many
cdr3_length: 13

cdr3_aa: CASSLDGPGRWDYGYTF
cdr3_nt: TGCGCCAGCAGCTTGGATGGGCCAGGGAGATGGGACTATGGCTACACCTTC
j_call: TRBJ1-2
v_call: TRBV5-1
d_call: NA
clone_size: NA
cdr3_length: 17

cdr3_aa: CASSYEGPLPYERYF
cdr3_nt: TGTGCCAGCAGTTACGAAGGCCCTTTACCTTACGAGCGGTACTTC
j_call: TRBJ2-7
v_call: TRBV6-2/TRBV6-3
d_call: NA
clone_size: NA
cdr3_length: 15

cdr3_aa: CASSLELVTGELFF
cdr3_nt: TGCGCCAGCAGCTTGGAACTAGTTACCGGGGAGCTGTTTTTT
j_call: TRBJ2-2
v_call: TRBV5-1
d_call: NA
clone_size: few
cdr3_length: 14

cdr3_aa: CASSQEGGYEQYF
cdr3_nt: TGCGCCAGCAGCCAAGAGGGAGGGTACGAGCAGTACTTC
j_call: TRBJ2-7
v_call: TRBV4-3
d_call: TRBD2
clone_size: NA
cdr3_length: 13

cdr3_aa: CASSGLAGSGELFF
cdr3_nt: TGTGCCAGCAGTGGACTAGCGGGATCCGGGGAGCTGTTTTTT
j_call: TRBJ2-2
v_call: TRBV25-1
d_call: TRBD2
clone_size: NA
cdr3_length: 14

cdr3_aa: CASSPTRNTDTQYF
cdr3_nt: TGTGCCAGCAGCCCGACTAGGAACACAGATACGCAGTATTTT
j_call: TRBJ2-3
v_call: TRBV5-6
d_call: NA
clone_size: NA
cdr3_length: 14

cdr3_aa: CAVGASIGLLRNNEQFF
cdr3_nt: TGTGCCGTAGGAGCCTCTATCGGACTGCTGAGGAACAATGAGCAGTTCTTC
j_call: TRBJ2-1
v_call: TRBV28
d_call: NA
clone_size: few
cdr3_length: 17

cdr3_aa: CASSAGGGPYEQYF
cdr3_nt: TGTGCCAGCTCAGCAGGGGGGGGACCCTACGAGCAGTACTTC
j_call: TRBJ2-7
v_call: TRBV25-1
d_call: NA
clone_size: NA
cdr3_length: 14

cdr3_aa: CASSQGIAGEGDTQYF
cdr3_nt: TGCGCCAGCAGCCAAGGGATAGCGGGAGAGGGAGATACGCAGTATTTT
j_call: TRBJ2-3
v_call: TRBV4-1
d_call: TRBD2
clone_size: NA
cdr3_length: 16

cdr3_aa: CASRRQGSGNTIYF
cdr3_nt: TGTGCCAGCAGAAGACAGGGGTCTGGAAACACCATATATTTT
j_call: TRBJ1-3
v_call: TRBV12-3/TRBV12-4
d_call: TRBD1
clone_size: many
cdr3_length: 14

cdr3_aa: CASSVQNGYGYTF
cdr3_nt: TGTGCCAGCAGCGTACAGAACGGCTATGGCTACACCTTC
j_call: TRBJ1-2
v_call: TRBV9
d_call: NA
clone_size: few
cdr3_length: 13

cdr3_aa: CASAPRTDTYEQYF
cdr3_nt: TGCGCCAGCGCGCCGCGGACGGACACCTACGAGCAGTACTTC
j_call: TRBJ2-7
v_call: TRBV10-2
d_call: NA
clone_size: NA
cdr3_length: 14

cdr3_aa: CASSLQGTFSYEQYF
cdr3_nt: TGTGCCAGCAGTCTCCAGGGGACTTTCTCCTACGAGCAGTACTTC
j_call: TRBJ2-7
v_call: TRBV27
d_call: NA
clone_size: NA
cdr3_length: 15

cdr3_aa: CASSLEGKGSNEQFF
cdr3_nt: TGTGCCAGCAGCTTAGAGGGGAAGGGGTCCAATGAGCAGTTCTTC
j_call: TRBJ2-1
v_call: TRBV7-2
d_call: NA
clone_size: many
cdr3_length: 15

cdr3_aa: CASGWAGGVGTEAFF
cdr3_nt: TGTGCCAGCGGGTGGGCAGGGGGTGTCGGCACTGAAGCTTTCTTT
j_call: TRBJ1-1
v_call: TRBV12-3/TRBV12-4
d_call: TRBD1
clone_size: few
cdr3_length: 15

cdr3_aa: CASSSDRSYGYTF
cdr3_nt: TGTGCCAGCAGCTCCGACAGGAGCTATGGCTACACCTTC
j_call: TRBJ1-2
v_call: TRBV6-6
d_call: NA
clone_size: NA
cdr3_length: 13

cdr3_aa: CASSLVGGKVDTQYF
cdr3_nt: TGTGCCAGCAGCTTAGTGGGGGGGAAAGTAGATACGCAGTATTTT
j_call: TRBJ2-3
v_call: TRBV11-2
d_call: TRBD2
clone_size: NA
cdr3_length: 15

cdr3_aa: CASSLTSFSAGYTF
cdr3_nt: TGTGCCAGCAGTCTGACCAGTTTTAGCGCTGGCTACACCTTC
j_call: TRBJ1-2
v_call: TRBV6-1
d_call: NA
clone_size: few
cdr3_length: 14

cdr3_aa: CASSVGVGETEAFF
cdr3_nt: TGTGCCAGCAGCGTCGGAGTTGGTGAAACTGAAGCTTTCTTT
j_call: TRBJ1-1
v_call: TRBV9
d_call: NA
clone_size: few
cdr3_length: 14

cdr3_aa: CASSYFTEKYEQYF
cdr3_nt: TGTGCCAGCAGTTATTTCACAGAAAAGTACGAGCAGTACTTC
j_call: TRBJ2-7
v_call: TRBV6-5
d_call: NA
clone_size: NA
cdr3_length: 14

cdr3_aa: CSALPSYSDTQYF
cdr3_nt: TGCAGTGCCTTACCCTCCTACTCAGATACGCAGTATTTT
j_call: TRBJ2-3
v_call: TRBV20-1
d_call: NA
clone_size: few
cdr3_length: 13

cdr3_aa: CASSPAGTRNQPQHF
cdr3_nt: TGTGCCAGCAGTCCCGCCGGGACACGAAATCAGCCCCAGCATTTT
j_call: TRBJ1-5
v_call: TRBV28
d_call: NA
clone_size: NA
cdr3_length: 15

cdr3_aa: CSARVRTGTEAFF
cdr3_nt: TGCAGTGCTAGGGTCCGGACAGGGACTGAAGCTTTCTTT
j_call: TRBJ1-1
v_call: TRBV20-1
d_call: TRBD1
clone_size: NA
cdr3_length: 13